This T cell receptor (beta chain) was found in a study of blood T cells in healthy people across ages. Then a second PCR, running about 7 to 11 cycles, was carried out with a sample-barcoded 5' primer and a J-beta primer mix. Every cDNA molecule carried a tag from a template-switch adaptor bearing 12 random nucleotides. Via MiXCR, TCRdb re-called the 5' RACE reads, giving one row per CDR3 protein. The sample contains 750,000 to 950,000 distinct CDR3 sequences, roughly 53% of which appear only once. Points on this clonotype: Its antigen is unknown.

The CDR3 is 12 amino acids. In germline, CDR1 is LGHDT, CDR2 YNNKEL (reference sequence). Deletions cut 0 bases from V and 5 bases from J, with 4 bases between. Study-wide points: More naive CD4+ cells and higher diversity marked long-lived donors relative to aged donors.

A minimum of 5.5 micrograms of total RNA was extracted per sample. This receptor was taken from an elderly man in good health. This chain joins TRBV3-1 and TRBJ2-5; no clear D. Sequences were obtained from blood. The chain's CDR3 is CASSQEEETQYF. The DNA for the CDR3 is TGTGCCAGCAGCCAAGAGGAGGAGACCCAGTACTTC.